These 2 T cell receptor beta chains originate from one sample sequenced in a study of beta chain features in type 1 diabetes. Sequencing targeted expressed TCRB transcripts, as all isolated RNA had been reverse transcribed. Repertoires were generated with immunoSEQ multiplex PCR, while TCRdb's copy carries only in-frame clones and drops some. The data hold approximately 380,000 clones, with roughly 16% observed a single time. The sample comprised naive CD4+ T cells from blood. The receptors were gathered from a young woman in good health.

This clone showed up just a few times. The chain has TRBV15 and TRBJ2-3, with D possibly TRBD1 on 5 matching bases. Trimming took off 0 bases at V and 2 bases at J, with 12 bases between the two ends. CDR3 length: 16 residues. Per the germline V gene, CDR1 is LNHNV and CDR2 is YYDKDF (reference sequence). CDR3 loop: CATSREATGLTDTQYF. CDR3 sequence (DNA): TGTGCCACCAGCAGAGAGGCTACAGGCCTCACAGATACGCAGTATTTT.

Only a few counts were recorded for this clone. This rearrangement joins TRBV4-2 to TRBJ2-2; D might be TRBD1 (6 bases). V dropped 0 bases and J dropped 5 bases, with 13 bases sitting between them. CDR3 length equals 16 residues. Looked up from germline, CDR1 is LGHNA and CDR2 is YNFKEQ. CDR3 region: CASSQDVQGYTGELFF. CDR3 sequence (DNA): TGTGCCAGCAGCCAAGATGTACAGGGATATACCGGGGAGCTGTTTTTT.